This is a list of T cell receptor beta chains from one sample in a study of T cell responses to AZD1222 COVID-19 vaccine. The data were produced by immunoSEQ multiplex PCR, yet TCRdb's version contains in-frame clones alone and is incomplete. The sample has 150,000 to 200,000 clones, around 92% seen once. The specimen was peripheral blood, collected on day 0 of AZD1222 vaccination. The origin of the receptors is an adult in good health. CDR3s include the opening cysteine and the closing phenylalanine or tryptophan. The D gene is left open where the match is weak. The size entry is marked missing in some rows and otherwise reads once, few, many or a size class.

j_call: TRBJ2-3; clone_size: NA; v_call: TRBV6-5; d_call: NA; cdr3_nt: TGTGCCAGCAGTCGACAGTCAACTAGCACAGATACGCAGTATTTT; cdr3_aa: CASSRQSTSTDTQYF
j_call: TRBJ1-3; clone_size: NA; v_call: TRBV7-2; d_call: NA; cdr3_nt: TGTGCCAGCACCTCAGGGTGGGGGATGGGAAACACCATATATTTT; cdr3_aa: CASTSGWGMGNTIYF
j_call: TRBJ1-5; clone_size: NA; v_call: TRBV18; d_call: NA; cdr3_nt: TGTGCCAGCTCGGGCTACAGGGATGGGAGCAATCAGCCCCAGCATTTT; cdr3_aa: CASSGYRDGSNQPQHF
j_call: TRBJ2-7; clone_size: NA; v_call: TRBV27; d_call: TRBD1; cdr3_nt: TGTGCCAGCAGGGTGACAGGGGGTTCCTACGAGCAGTACTTC; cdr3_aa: CASRVTGGSYEQYF
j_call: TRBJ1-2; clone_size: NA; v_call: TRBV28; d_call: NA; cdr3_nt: TGTGCCAGCAGTTCCCGCTACCTTAACTCGAAGTATGGCTACACCTTC; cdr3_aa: CASSSRYLNSKYGYTF
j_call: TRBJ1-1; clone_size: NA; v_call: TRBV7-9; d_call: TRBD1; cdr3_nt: TGTGCCAGCGCCAGGGGGGGCACTGAAGCTTTCTTT; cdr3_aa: CASARGGTEAFF
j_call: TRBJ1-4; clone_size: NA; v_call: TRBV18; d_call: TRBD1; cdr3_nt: TGTGCCAGCTCACCCTTATACCCGGGACAGGGTAACGAAAAACTGTTTTTT; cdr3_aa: CASSPLYPGQGNEKLFF
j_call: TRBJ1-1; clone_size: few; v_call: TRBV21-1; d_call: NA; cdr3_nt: TGTGCCAGCACCGAAACCTTGACAGGGGTGAACACTGAAGCTTTCTTT; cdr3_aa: CASTETLTGVNTEAFF
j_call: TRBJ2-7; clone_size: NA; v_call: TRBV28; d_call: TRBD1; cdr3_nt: TGTGCCAGCAGTTTACAGGGGGCGTACGAGCAGTACTTC; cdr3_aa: CASSLQGAYEQYF
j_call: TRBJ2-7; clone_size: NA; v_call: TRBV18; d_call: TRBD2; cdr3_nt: TGTGCCAGCTCACCGGCAGCGGGATCTGAGGAGCAGTACTTC; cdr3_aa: CASSPAAGSEEQYF
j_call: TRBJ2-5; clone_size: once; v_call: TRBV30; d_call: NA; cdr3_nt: TGTGCCTGGAGTGTCGGGGGAATGTCGGAGACCCAGTACTTC; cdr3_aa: CAWSVGGMSETQYF
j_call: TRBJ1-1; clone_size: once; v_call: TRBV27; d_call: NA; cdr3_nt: TGTGCCAGCAGGCCCCTTTACAACACTGAAGCTTTCTTT; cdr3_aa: CASRPLYNTEAFF
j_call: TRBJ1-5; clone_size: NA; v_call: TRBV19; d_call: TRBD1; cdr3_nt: TGTGCCAGTAGTTCTTCCTCCGGACAGGGACGGAATCAGCCCCAGCATTTT; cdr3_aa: CASSSSSGQGRNQPQHF
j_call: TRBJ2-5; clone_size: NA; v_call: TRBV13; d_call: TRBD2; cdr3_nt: TGTGCCAGCAGCTCAGGACTAGCGGGAGGAGAGACCCAGTACTTC; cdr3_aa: CASSSGLAGGETQYF
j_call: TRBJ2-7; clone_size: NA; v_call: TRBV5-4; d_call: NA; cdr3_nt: TGTGCCAGCAGCTTTCCGGTGGTAGTGGGAAATCCTAAGGGCGACGAGCAGTACTTC; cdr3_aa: CASSFPVVVGNPKGDEQYF
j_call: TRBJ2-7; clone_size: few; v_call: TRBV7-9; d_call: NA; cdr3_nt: TGTGCCAGCAGCTTAGTGGGGTCTCCCTACGAGCAGTACTTC; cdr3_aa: CASSLVGSPYEQYF
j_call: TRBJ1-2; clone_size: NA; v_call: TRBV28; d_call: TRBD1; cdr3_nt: TGTGCCAGCAGTCCACCGGACAGGCTTCTCTATGGCTACACCTTC; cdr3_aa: CASSPPDRLLYGYTF
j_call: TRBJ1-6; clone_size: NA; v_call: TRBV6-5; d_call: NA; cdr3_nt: TGTGCCAGCCAAAGGGGCGGTTCACCCCTCCACTTT; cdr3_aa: CASQRGGSPLHF